This T cell receptor beta chain emerged from a study of OX40 agonist ivuxolimab in advanced cancers. The CDR3 spans 13 residues. The germline CDR1 and CDR2 sequences are MNHNY and SVGAGI (reference sequence). The V and J ends lost 5 bases and 14 bases respectively, with 21 bases between them. Study-level results: Partial responders treated at 0.1-3.0 mg/kg exhibited clonal expansion among the lowest measured. Averaging showed that CD8+ T cells had more expanded clones than CD4+ did.

Clones were read by immunoSEQ multiplex PCR, and TCRdb kept only the in-frame ones, dropping some. There are fewer than 45,000 clones in the sample; about 86% occur only once, and about 40% lies in the top ten. Patients with autoimmune history or systemic immunosuppression were excluded. Remarks on this clone: Its target is not known.

This TCR came from an adult with an advanced solid tumor such as melanoma, head and neck, liver or kidney cancer. The material sequenced was CD4+ or CD8+ T cells sorted from blood, taken in a trial of the OX40 agonist ivuxolimab. The chain uses TRBV6-6 and TRBJ1-2, with D uncertain. The CDR3 sequence is CASSHLPRITGTF. The CDR3 region has the DNA TGTGCCAGCAGTCATCTACCACGAATAACCGGGACCTTC.